The 24 T cell receptor beta chains below all came from one sample that was sequenced in a study of blood T cell repertoires in COVID-19. Profiled with immunoSEQ multiplex PCR; TCRdb holds only in-frame clones, not every one. This table holds roughly 400,000 clones, less than 95% found once. The specimen sequenced was PBMCs or T cells enriched from blood (not recorded which). The source of these receptors is a man aged 18 to 30 who had recovered from COVID-19.

The V gene is TRBV28, the J gene TRBJ2-7; 9 bases line up with TRBD2. The CDR3 contains 12 residues. Germline V gene sequence: CDR1 MDHEN, CDR2 SYDVKM. Trimming cost V 9 bases and J 5 bases; bases outside gene matches: 5. This chain's CDR3 is CASQKREDEQYF. The CDR3 coding sequence is TGTGCCAGTCAAAAGCGGGAGGACGAGCAGTACTTC.

V is TRBV27 and J is TRBJ2-1; perhaps TRBD2 as D (5 bases). Trimming shortened V by 10 bases and J by 0 bases, and 16 bases separated the two germline ends. CDR3 size: 15 residues. Germline V lookup: CDR1 MNHEY, CDR2 SMNVEV (reference sequence). The CDR3 region is CATGTRESSYNEQFF. CDR3 sequence (DNA): TGTGCCACAGGAACTAGGGAGAGCTCCTACAATGAGCAGTTCTTC.

The chain uses TRBV21-1 and TRBJ2-2; no DNA check was done on the table's D call, TRBD2. TRBV21-1 is noted as a pseudogene. This CDR3 spans 17 amino acids. The CDR3 bases are TGTGCCAAACCTAAGGGACTAGCGCCCACGAACACCGGGGAGCTGTTTTTT. Translation gives CAKPKGLAPTNTGELFF.

The gene calls are TRBV12-3 or TRBV12-4 and TRBJ2-1, with no clear D. The CDR3 length is 12 residues. V was trimmed by 6 bases and J by 4 bases, leaving 7 bases between them. CDR3 region: CASRLEYNEQFF. The CDR3, as DNA: TGTGCCAGCAGACTCGAATACAATGAGCAGTTCTTC.

This chain connects TRBV21-1 to TRBJ1-5; TRBD1 is taken as the D call from the table, unchecked against the DNA. TRBV21-1 is a recognized pseudogene. The CDR3 totals 16 residues. The CDR3 loop reads CASSRTELRRNQPQHF. CDR3 DNA sequence: TGTGCCAGCAGCAGGACAGAATTAAGGCGCAATCAGCCCCAGCATTTT.

The DNA for the CDR3 is TGTGCCAGCACCCAGGGGGGAGGTGAAAAACTGTTTTTT. It specifies CASTQGGGEKLFF. The chain employs TRBV12-3 or TRBV12-4 and TRBJ1-4; TRBD1 matches 7 bases. V dropped 7 bases and J dropped 7; count of bases not matched to a gene: 6. The CDR3 totals 13 residues.

This chain links TRBV3-1 (or the pseudogene TRBV3-2) with TRBJ2-7, with TRBD2 identical over 8 bases. Germline CDR1 LGHDT, CDR2 YNNKEL (reference sequence). The V segment lost 3 bases and the J segment 2 bases; nucleotides outside the gene matches: 12. The CDR3 sequence is 17 residues long. The CDR3 region has the DNA TGTGCCAGCAGCCACCCCCGGGGAACGGGAGGGCCCTACGAGCAGTACTTC. Residues: CASSHPRGTGGPYEQYF.

DNA for the CDR3: TGTGCCAGCAGCCGACTACAGGGAATGAACACTGAAGCTTTCTTT. This translates into CASSRLQGMNTEAFF. The chain links TRBV7-9 to TRBJ1-1, with D possibly matching TRBD1 (6 bases). Trimming removed 5 bases from V and 0 bases from J, with 13 bases in between. The CDR3 contains 15 residues. Germline values: CDR1 SEHNR, CDR2 FQNEAQ (reference sequence).

The chain is built from TRBV25-1 and TRBJ2-1, with 8 bases identical to TRBD2. The CDR3 sequence is 15 residues long. J lost 7 bases, V lost 5 bases, and 10 bases had no gene match. Germline CDR1 and CDR2: MGHDK and SYGVNS. CDR3 in DNA: TGTGCCAGCAGTACTCAAGCGGGAGATGGGAATGAGCAGTTCTTC. Translated, it gives CASSTQAGDGNEQFF.

A remark on this clone: This specimen includes other DNA sequences encoding the same CDR3. The chain couples TRBV27 to TRBJ1-2, with a tentative D call TRBD1 (5 bases). Germline-derived CDR1 and CDR2 are MNHEY and SMNVEV (reference sequence). CDR3 size: 14 residues. V shed 5 bases and J shed 0 bases, with 10 bases lying between them. CDR3: CASSPRQTNYGYTF. CDR3 bases: TGTGCCAGCAGTCCACGACAGACTAACTATGGCTACACCTTC.

The chain joins TRBV28 to TRBJ2-7, with 7 bases matching TRBD1. The CDR3 contains 15 residues. Germline CDR1 MDHEN, CDR2 SYDVKM. J gave up 6 bases and V 3 bases, and 11 bases lay outside the gene matches. The CDR3 sequence is CASSFFLTGHREQYF. The CDR3 DNA reads as TGTGCCAGCAGTTTCTTTTTGACAGGGCATCGCGAGCAGTACTTC.

On this clone itself: At one boundary the junction diverges from the germline segment, which might be a read error. J is TRBJ2-1 and V is TRBV30; 7 bases agree with TRBD2. CDR1 is GTSNPN and CDR2 is SVGIG in the germline V gene (reference sequence). The CDR3 sequence is 12 residues long. The CDR3 coding sequence is TGTGCCTGGAGCGGGGACTACAACGAGCAGTTCTTC. Amino acid sequence: CAWSGDYNEQFF. Based on the CDR3 plus reference TRBV30 and TRBJ2-1, the full variable domain is SQTIHQWPATLVQPVGSPLSLECTVEGTSNPNLYWYRQAAGRGLQLLFYSVGIGQISSEVPQNLSASRPQDRQFILSSKKLLLSDSGFYLCAWSGDYNEQFFGPGTRLTVL.

The J gene is TRBJ2-7, the V gene TRBV28; 7 bases line up with TRBD1. In germline, CDR1 is MDHEN, CDR2 SYDVKM. Losses at the gene ends were 8 bases for V and 1 base for J; bases not matched to a gene: 17. The CDR3 runs to 17 residues. Here the CDR3 reads CASVTGESGKRSYEQYF. CDR3 nucleotides: TGTGCCAGCGTTACAGGGGAAAGTGGCAAAAGGTCCTACGAGCAGTACTTC.

The J gene is TRBJ2-4, the V gene TRBV7-9; the match to TRBD2 covers 13 bases. Germline values: CDR1 SEHNR, CDR2 FQNEAQ (reference sequence). With 5 bases clipped from V and 0 bases from J, the junction kept 10 bases outside the gene matches. The CDR3 contains 19 residues. The CDR3 spells CASSPRPGTSGIAKNIQYF. Written as DNA, the CDR3 is TGTGCCAGCAGCCCACGTCCCGGGACTAGCGGGATAGCCAAAAACATTCAGTACTTC.

The genes are TRBV19 and TRBJ2-4, with no clear D. This CDR3 contains 14 residues. The germline gives CDR1 LNHDA, CDR2 SQIVND (reference sequence). The V and J ends lost 1 base and 2 bases respectively, with 6 bases between them. CDR3 sequence reads: CASSIGQPKNIQYF. The CDR3 region has the DNA TGTGCCAGTAGTATAGGACAACCCAAAAACATTCAGTACTTC. The variable domain in full, completed from reference TRBV19 and TRBJ2-4, reads DGGITQSPKYLFRKEGQNVTLSCEQNLNHDAMYWYRQDPGQGLRLIYYSQIVNDFQKGDIAEGYSVSREKKESFPLTVTSAQKNPTAFYLCASSIGQPKNIQYFGAGTRLSVL.

This chain uses TRBV19 with TRBJ1-3; TRBD1 agrees at 7 bases. The CDR3 spans 15 residues. Germline-derived CDR1 and CDR2 are LNHDA and SQIVND (reference sequence). V dropped 2 bases and J dropped 4; count of bases not matched to a gene: 5. CDR3 sequence (DNA): TGTGCCAGTAGTATAAGGGGGCAATCGGGAAACACCATATATTTT. It encodes CASSIRGQSGNTIYF. The complete variable domain, with remaining parts taken from reference TRBV19 and TRBJ1-3, reads DGGITQSPKYLFRKEGQNVTLSCEQNLNHDAMYWYRQDPGQGLRLIYYSQIVNDFQKGDIAEGYSVSREKKESFPLTVTSAQKNPTAFYLCASSIRGQSGNTIYFGEGSWLTVV.

V gene TRBV30 combines with J gene TRBJ2-5; weak D call: TRBD2 (5 bases). The germline CDR1 and CDR2 sequences are GTSNPN and SVGIG (reference sequence). V dropped 3 bases and J dropped 5 bases, with 10 bases sitting between them. The CDR3 covers 12 residues. DNA for the CDR3: TGTGCCTGGAGGAGTGGAGGCGAGACCCAGTACTTC. It translates to CAWRSGGETQYF.

This chain links TRBV2 with TRBJ2-7, with 10 bases lining up with TRBD2. The CDR3 runs 15 residues. Losses at the gene ends were 5 bases for V and 2 bases for J; bases not matched to a gene: 6. CDR1 SNHLY and CDR2 FYNNEI come from the germline V gene. The CDR3 sequence: CASSSLAGVPYEQYF. CDR3 in DNA: TGTGCCAGCAGTTCCCTAGCGGGAGTGCCCTACGAGCAGTACTTC.

The genes are TRBV9 and TRBJ1-3; D may be TRBD1 (6 bases). Trimming pared 4 bases from V and 0 bases from J, leaving 14 bases between. CDR3 size: 16 residues. Germline loops: CDR1 SGDLS, CDR2 YYNGEE. CDR3: CASSPGGQSSGNTIYF. The DNA for the CDR3 is TGTGCCAGCAGCCCGGGGGGGCAGAGCTCTGGAAACACCATATATTTT.

The chain carries TRBV14 and TRBJ2-3; 8 bases match TRBD2. This CDR3 contains 16 residues. Trimming at V came to 2 bases and at J to 7 bases, leaving 11 bases not matched to a gene. Germline CDR1 and CDR2: SGHDN and FVKESK. CDR3 in amino acids: CASSQLAGGLENTQYF. The CDR3 nucleotides read TGTGCCAGCAGCCAATTGGCGGGAGGTCTTGAGAATACGCAGTATTTT.

V usage is TRBV5-4 and J usage is TRBJ2-5, with a possible D match to TRBD2 (5 bases). The CDR3 has 15 residues. The ends were cut back, 2 bases at V and 4 bases at J, with 15 bases in the middle. Germline loops: CDR1 SGHNT, CDR2 YYREEE (reference sequence). This CDR3 reads CASSLDLSGVETQYF. CDR3 DNA sequence: TGTGCCAGCAGCTTAGACCTCAGCGGTGTAGAGACCCAGTACTTC.

The V and J genes are TRBV28 and TRBJ2-2; TRBD1 matches at 9 bases. J was trimmed by 6 bases and V by 11 bases; bases with no gene match: 7. In germline, CDR1 is MDHEN, CDR2 SYDVKM. The CDR3 extends over 13 amino acids. The CDR3 DNA follows: TGTGCCGGAGGGACAGGGATGGCCGGGGAGCTGTTTTTT. Translated: CAGGTGMAGELFF.

V usage is TRBV24-1 and J usage is TRBJ1-2; TRBD1 might be the D (6 bases). Trimming removed 4 bases from V and 4 bases from J, with 9 bases in between. The CDR3 consists of 13 residues. CDR1 and CDR2 from the germline V gene are KGHDR and SFDVKD. The CDR3 DNA follows: TGTGCCACCAGTGACCCGACAGGCTATGGCTACACCTTC. This translates into CATSDPTGYGYTF.

The chain recombines TRBV7-3 with TRBJ2-3, with 13 bases fitting TRBD2. The ends lost 5 bases at V and 9 bases at J; junction bases unmatched: 5. Germline values: CDR1 SGHTA, CDR2 FQGTGA. The CDR3 is made up of 14 amino acids. The CDR3 sequence is CASSSGTSGATQYF. The CDR3 coding sequence is TGTGCCAGCAGCAGTGGGACTAGCGGGGCGACGCAGTATTTT.